This TCR beta chain was observed in a study of blood T cells in healthy people across ages. In the study overall: Template switching retrieved approximately one barcoded beta molecule for each two T cells.

A sample-barcoded 5' primer and a J-beta primer mix were used in a second PCR of roughly 6 to 11 cycles. Researchers report that a template-switch adaptor with 12 random nucleotides tagged each cDNA molecule. In TCRdb, the 5' RACE reads were re-called with MiXCR into one record per CDR3 protein. The data hold around 1.7 million distinct CDR3 sequences, with roughly 27% observed a single time. Donation came from healthy Caucasian individuals in Russia who were aged about 6 to 100. CDR3 size: 15 residues. Trimming removed 7 bases from V and 0 bases from J, with 15 bases in between. Germline values: CDR1 MNHNY, CDR2 SVGAGI (reference sequence).

The chain uses TRBV6-6 and TRBJ1-1, with no clear D. Sequencing was carried out using blood. The TCR comes from a woman in her 30s in good health. CDR3 coding DNA: TGTGCCAGCATCCGAGAAGGAGTAATGAACACTGAAGCTTTCTTT. It specifies CASIREGVMNTEAFF.